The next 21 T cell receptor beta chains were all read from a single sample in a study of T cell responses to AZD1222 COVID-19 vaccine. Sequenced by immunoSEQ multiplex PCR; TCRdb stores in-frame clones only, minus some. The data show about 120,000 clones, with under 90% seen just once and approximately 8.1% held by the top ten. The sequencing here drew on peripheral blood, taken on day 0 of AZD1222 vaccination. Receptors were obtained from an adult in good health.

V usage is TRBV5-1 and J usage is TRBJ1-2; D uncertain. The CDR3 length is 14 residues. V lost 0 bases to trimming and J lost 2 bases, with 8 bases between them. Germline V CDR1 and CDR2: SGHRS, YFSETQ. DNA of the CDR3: TGCGCCAGCAGCTTGGCACAGACAAACTATGGCTACACCTTC. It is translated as CASSLAQTNYGYTF.

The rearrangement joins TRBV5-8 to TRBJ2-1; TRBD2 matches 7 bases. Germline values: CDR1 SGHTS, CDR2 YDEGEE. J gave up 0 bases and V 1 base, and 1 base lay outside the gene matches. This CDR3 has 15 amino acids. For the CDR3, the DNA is TGTGCCAGCAGCTTGCGCGGGAGCTCCTACAATGAGCAGTTCTTC. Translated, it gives CASSLRGSSYNEQFF.

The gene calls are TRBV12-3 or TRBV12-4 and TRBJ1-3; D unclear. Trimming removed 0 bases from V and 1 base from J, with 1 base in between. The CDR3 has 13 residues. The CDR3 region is CASSLASGNTIYF. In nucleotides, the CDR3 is TGTGCCAGCAGTTTAGCGTCTGGAAACACCATATATTTT.

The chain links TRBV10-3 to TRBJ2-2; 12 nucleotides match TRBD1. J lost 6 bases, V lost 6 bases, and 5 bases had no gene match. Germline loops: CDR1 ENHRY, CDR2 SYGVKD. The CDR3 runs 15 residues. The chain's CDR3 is CAISEGQGAAGELFF. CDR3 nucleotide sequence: TGTGCCATCAGCGAGGGACAGGGGGCCGCCGGGGAGCTGTTTTTT.

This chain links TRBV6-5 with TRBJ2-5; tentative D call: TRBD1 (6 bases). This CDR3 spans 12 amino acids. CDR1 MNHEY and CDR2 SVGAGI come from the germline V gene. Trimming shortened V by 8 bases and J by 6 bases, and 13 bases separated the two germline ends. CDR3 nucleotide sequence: TGTGCCAGCGGGTACAGGGAAAAGACCCAGTACTTC. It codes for CASGYREKTQYF.

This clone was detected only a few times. The CDR3 DNA is TGTGCCAGCAGCCCACAACAGGGGAACACCGGGGAGCTGTTTTTT. It translates to CASSPQQGNTGELFF. J is TRBJ2-2 and V is TRBV7-3, with a weak D call TRBD1 (6 bases). The germline V gene encodes CDR1 SGHTA and CDR2 FQGTGA. The V end was cut by 5 bases, the J end by 1 base, with 11 bases between. The CDR3 contains 15 residues.

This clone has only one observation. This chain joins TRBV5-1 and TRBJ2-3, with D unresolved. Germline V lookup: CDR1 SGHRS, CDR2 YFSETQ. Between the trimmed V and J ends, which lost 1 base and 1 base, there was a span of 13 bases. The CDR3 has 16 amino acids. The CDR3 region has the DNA TGCGCCAGCAGCTTGAACGGGTTTTATGGCACAGATACGCAGTATTTT. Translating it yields CASSLNGFYGTDTQYF.

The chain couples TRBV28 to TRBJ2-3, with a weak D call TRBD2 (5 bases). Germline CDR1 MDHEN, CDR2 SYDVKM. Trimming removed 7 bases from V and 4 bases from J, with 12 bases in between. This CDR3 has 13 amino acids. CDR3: CASITGLADTQYF. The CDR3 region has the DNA TGTGCCAGCATAACGGGGTTGGCAGATACGCAGTATTTT.

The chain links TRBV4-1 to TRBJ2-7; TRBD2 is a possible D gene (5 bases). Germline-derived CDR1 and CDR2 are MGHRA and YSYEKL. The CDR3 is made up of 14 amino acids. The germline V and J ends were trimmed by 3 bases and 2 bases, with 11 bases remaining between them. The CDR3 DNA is TGCGCCAGCAGCCAGGGGAGACTGCCCTACGAGCAGTACTTC. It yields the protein CASSQGRLPYEQYF.

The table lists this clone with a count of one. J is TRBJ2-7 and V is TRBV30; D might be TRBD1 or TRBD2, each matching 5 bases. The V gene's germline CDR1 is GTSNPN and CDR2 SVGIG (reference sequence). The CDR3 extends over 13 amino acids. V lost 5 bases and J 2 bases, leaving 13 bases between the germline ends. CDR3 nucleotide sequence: TGTGCCTGGGGAAGGGACCGAACCTACGAGCAGTACTTC. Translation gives CAWGRDRTYEQYF.

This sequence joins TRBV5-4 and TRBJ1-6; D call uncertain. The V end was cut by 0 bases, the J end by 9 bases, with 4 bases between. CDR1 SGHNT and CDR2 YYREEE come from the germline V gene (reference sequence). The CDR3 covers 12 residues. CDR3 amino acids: CASSLDGSPLHF. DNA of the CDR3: TGTGCCAGCAGCTTGGATGGTTCACCCCTCCACTTT.

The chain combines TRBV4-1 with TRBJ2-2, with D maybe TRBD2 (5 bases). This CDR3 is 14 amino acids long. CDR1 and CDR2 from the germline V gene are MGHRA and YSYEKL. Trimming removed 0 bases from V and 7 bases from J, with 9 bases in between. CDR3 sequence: CASSQDLRGGELFF. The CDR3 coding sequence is TGCGCCAGCAGCCAAGATCTCCGGGGCGGGGAGCTGTTTTTT.

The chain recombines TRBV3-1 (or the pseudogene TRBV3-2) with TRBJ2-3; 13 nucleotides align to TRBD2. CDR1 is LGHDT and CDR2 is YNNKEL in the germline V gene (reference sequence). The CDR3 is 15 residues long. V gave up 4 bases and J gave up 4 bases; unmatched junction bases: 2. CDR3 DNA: TGTGCCAGCAGCCGGGGACTAGCGGGACCAGATACGCAGTATTTT. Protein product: CASSRGLAGPDTQYF.

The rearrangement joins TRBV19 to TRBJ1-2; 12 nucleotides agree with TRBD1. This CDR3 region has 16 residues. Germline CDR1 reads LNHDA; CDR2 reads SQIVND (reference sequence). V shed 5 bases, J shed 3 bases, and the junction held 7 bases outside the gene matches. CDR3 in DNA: TGTGCCAGTAGTTCCGTCGGGACAGGGGGCGACTATGGCTACACCTTC. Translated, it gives CASSSVGTGGDYGYTF.

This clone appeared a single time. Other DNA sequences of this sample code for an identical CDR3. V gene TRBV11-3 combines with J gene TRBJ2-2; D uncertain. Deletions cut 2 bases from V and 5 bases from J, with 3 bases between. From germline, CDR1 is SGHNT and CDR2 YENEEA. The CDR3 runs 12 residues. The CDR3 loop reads CASSLNTGELFF. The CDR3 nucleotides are TGTGCCAGCAGCTTAAATACCGGGGAGCTGTTTTTT.

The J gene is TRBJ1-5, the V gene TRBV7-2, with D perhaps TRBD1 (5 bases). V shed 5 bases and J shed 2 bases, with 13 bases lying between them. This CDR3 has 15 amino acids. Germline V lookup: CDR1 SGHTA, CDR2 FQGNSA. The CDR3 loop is CASSIQAGGNQPQHF. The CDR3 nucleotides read TGTGCCAGCAGCATACAGGCGGGAGGCAATCAGCCCCAGCATTTT.

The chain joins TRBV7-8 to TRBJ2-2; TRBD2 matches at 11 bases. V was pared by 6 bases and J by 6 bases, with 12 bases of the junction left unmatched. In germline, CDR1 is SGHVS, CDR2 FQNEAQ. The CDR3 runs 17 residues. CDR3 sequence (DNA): TGTGCCAGCAGGTCTAGCGGGGGGACGAGTATTCCCGGGGAGCTGTTTTTT. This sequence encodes CASRSSGGTSIPGELFF.

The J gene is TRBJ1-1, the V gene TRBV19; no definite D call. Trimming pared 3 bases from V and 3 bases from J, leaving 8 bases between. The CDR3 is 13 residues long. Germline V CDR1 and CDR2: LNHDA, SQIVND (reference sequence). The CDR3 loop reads CASSIGSYTEAFF. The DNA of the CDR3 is TGTGCCAGTAGTATCGGGTCTTACACTGAAGCTTTCTTT.

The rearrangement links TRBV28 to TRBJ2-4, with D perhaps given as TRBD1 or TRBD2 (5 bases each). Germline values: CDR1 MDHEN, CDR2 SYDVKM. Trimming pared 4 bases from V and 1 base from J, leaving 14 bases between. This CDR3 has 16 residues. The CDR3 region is CASSSPRDVAKNIQYF. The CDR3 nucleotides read TGTGCCAGCAGTTCCCCCAGGGACGTGGCCAAAAACATTCAGTACTTC. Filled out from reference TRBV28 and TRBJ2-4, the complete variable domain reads DVKVTQSSRYLVKRTGEKVFLECVQDMDHENMFWYRQDPGLGLRLIYFSYDVKMKEKGDIPEGYSVSREKKERFSLILESASTNQTSMYLCASSSPRDVAKNIQYFGAGTRLSVL.

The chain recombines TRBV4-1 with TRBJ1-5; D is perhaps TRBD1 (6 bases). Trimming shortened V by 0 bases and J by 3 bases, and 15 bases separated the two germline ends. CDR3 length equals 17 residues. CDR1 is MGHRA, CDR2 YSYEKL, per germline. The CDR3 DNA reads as TGCGCCAGCAGCCAAGAGGGTACAGGGAGGAACAATCAGCCCCAGCATTTT. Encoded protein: CASSQEGTGRNNQPQHF.

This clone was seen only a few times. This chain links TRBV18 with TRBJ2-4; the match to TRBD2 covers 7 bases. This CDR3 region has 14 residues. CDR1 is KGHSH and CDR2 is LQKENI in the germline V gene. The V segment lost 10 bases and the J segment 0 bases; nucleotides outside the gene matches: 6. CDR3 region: CATAGELAKNIQYF. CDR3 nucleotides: TGTGCCACCGCGGGGGAGCTAGCCAAAAACATTCAGTACTTC.